This passage covers 5 T cell receptor beta chains from one sample sequenced in a study of beta chain features in type 1 diabetes. Of the isolated RNA, all was reverse transcribed, and so the sequenced material was expressed TCRB transcripts. Produced via immunoSEQ multiplex PCR; TCRdb's table is partial and in-frame only. The sample carries some 200,000 clones, 11% recorded once. The material sequenced was central memory CD4+ T cells from blood. These receptors all stem from a man aged 18 to 35 in good health.

The CDR3 is CASSLLTVRETQYF. The CDR3 DNA is TGTGCCAGCAGTTTGCTGACAGTGAGAGAGACCCAGTACTTC. This rearrangement joins TRBV28 to TRBJ2-5; maybe TRBD1 (5 bases). Germline assignment: CDR1 MDHEN and CDR2 SYDVKM. Trimming stripped 3 bases from V and 4 bases from J, with 12 bases between. The CDR3 is 14 residues long. The full variable domain, with the rest looked up from reference TRBV28 and TRBJ2-5, is DVKVTQSSRYLVKRTGEKVFLECVQDMDHENMFWYRQDPGLGLRLIYFSYDVKMKEKGDIPEGYSVSREKKERFSLILESASTNQTSMYLCASSLLTVRETQYFGPGTRLLVL.

This clone was seen only once. The chain employs TRBV28 and TRBJ2-3; 8 bases line up with TRBD1. The trim removed 5 bases at V and 1 base at J, leaving 5 bases unmatched. Per the germline V gene, CDR1 is MDHEN and CDR2 is SYDVKM. This CDR3 comprises 15 residues. The CDR3 reads CASSPWTGRTDTQYF. In DNA, the CDR3 is TGTGCCAGCAGTCCCTGGACAGGGCGCACAGATACGCAGTATTTT.

This clone was counted once. The CDR3 coding sequence is TGTGCCACCAGCAGAGGGGGACAGGGGGCCGTTGAGCAGTTCTTC. This encodes CATSRGGQGAVEQFF. This chain uses TRBV15 with TRBJ2-1; TRBD1 agrees at 12 bases. The CDR3 is 15 amino acids. CDR1 is LNHNV, CDR2 YYDKDF, per germline (reference sequence). Trimming at V came to 1 base and at J to 9 bases, leaving 4 bases not matched to a gene.

This clone was picked up a small number of times. This sequence joins TRBV2 and TRBJ2-5, with a weak D call TRBD2 (6 bases). Germline V lookup: CDR1 SNHLY, CDR2 FYNNEI. The CDR3 length is 15 residues. V was shortened by 2 bases and J by 4 bases, with 14 bases between the two germline ends. In DNA, the CDR3 is TGTGCCAGCAGTGAATGGGGAGGTATAGGAGAGACCCAGTACTTC. Its protein product is CASSEWGGIGETQYF.

V usage is TRBV9 and J usage is TRBJ1-2; no definite D call. The CDR3 covers 15 residues. The V end lost 0 bases, the J end lost 5 bases, and 14 bases lay between the germline ends. From germline, CDR1 is SGDLS and CDR2 YYNGEE. CDR3 region: CASSVGNTLRYGYTF. CDR3 in DNA: TGTGCCAGCAGCGTAGGGAACACTTTAAGATATGGCTACACCTTC.